A single sample is the source of the 15 T cell receptor beta chains below, sequenced in a study of beta chain features in type 1 diabetes. Investigators reverse transcribed all isolated RNA, so they sequenced expressed TCRB transcripts. The method was immunoSEQ multiplex PCR; TCRdb's version includes in-frame clones alone and lacks a portion of them. The sample has 120,000 to 150,000 clones; about a tenth are singletons. The specimen sequenced was central memory CD4+ T cells from blood. These receptors came from a woman in her forties in good health.

This clone was seen ten or more times. This chain links TRBV27 with TRBJ2-5; 11 bases agree with TRBD2. This CDR3 spans 17 amino acids. The germline V gene has CDR1 MNHEY and CDR2 SMNVEV (reference sequence). V was clipped by 5 bases and J by 6 bases; unmatched bases: 14. In DNA form, the CDR3 reads TGTGCCAGCAGTCCCCCCCCGACTAGCGGGGTACCAAAGACCCAGTACTTC. Translation: CASSPPPTSGVPKTQYF.

The table lists this clone with a few counts. The gene calls are TRBV20-1 and TRBJ1-1; weak D call: TRBD1 (5 bases). Germline CDR1 and CDR2: DFQATT and SNEGSKA (reference sequence). There are 10 residues in the CDR3. CDR3 bases: TGCCGGGGGGTAGGGACTGAAGCTTTCTTT. This gives the protein CRGVGTEAFF.

The chain employs TRBV7-9 and TRBJ1-6; D is uncertain. Deletions cut 4 bases from V and 9 bases from J, with 7 bases between. The CDR3 runs 12 residues. CDR1 is SEHNR, CDR2 FQNEAQ, per germline (reference sequence). The CDR3 here is CASSSSGSPLHF. The DNA for the CDR3 is TGTGCCAGCAGCTCGTCAGGTTCACCCCTCCACTTT.

CDR3 coding DNA: TGTGCCAGCAGCTCTGACACCGGCTATAATTCACCCCTCCACTTT. Protein product: CASSSDTGYNSPLHF. The gene calls are TRBV7-9 and TRBJ1-6; no firm D call. CDR1 and CDR2 (germline): SEHNR, FQNEAQ (reference sequence). The CDR3 is 15 residues long. The V and J ends lost 4 bases and 3 bases respectively, with 10 bases between them.

The sample holds a few counts of this clone. V is TRBV10-3 and J is TRBJ2-1; 8 bases are shared with TRBD2. This CDR3 spans 14 amino acids. Unmatched junction bases numbered 16, after V lost 11 bases and J lost 10 bases. Looked up from germline, CDR1 is ENHRY and CDR2 is SYGVKD. Here the CDR3 reads CAVRSGAGEGEQFF. In DNA form, the CDR3 reads TGTGCCGTTCGGTCAGGAGCGGGGGAGGGAGAGCAGTTCTTC.

The rearrangement uses TRBV20-1 and TRBJ2-5, with D hard to call. The J call may be incorrect, as the DNA end agrees better with TRBJ2-7. CDR1 and CDR2 from the germline V gene are DFQATT and SNEGSKA (reference sequence). The CDR3 has 11 amino acids. CDR3 sequence reads: CSATESHEQYF. CDR3 coding DNA: TGCAGTGCTACCGAATCCCACGAGCAGTACTTC.

This clone occurred a few times. The chain employs TRBV4-2 and TRBJ2-5; 8 nucleotides align to TRBD1. J gave up 5 bases and V 1 base, and 15 bases lay outside the gene matches. Germline V gene data show CDR1 as LGHNA and CDR2 as YNFKEQ. The CDR3 contains 18 residues. The CDR3 protein is CASSQVLSDRGRRETQYF. In DNA form, the CDR3 reads TGTGCCAGCAGCCAAGTTCTTAGTGACAGGGGTCGTAGGGAGACCCAGTACTTC.

The V call is TRBV2, the J call TRBJ2-1; no clear D. With 7 bases removed from V and 5 bases from J, the gap between germline ends came to 6 bases. The CDR3 is made up of 11 amino acids. Germline CDR1 SNHLY, CDR2 FYNNEI. The CDR3 DNA reads as TGTGCCAGCAAAATCAACAATGAGCAGTTCTTC. Protein: CASKINNEQFF.

This clone occurred many times. The chain combines TRBV18 with TRBJ2-7; D might be TRBD1 (5 bases). The CDR3 loop spans 13 amino acids. Trimming took 6 bases from V and 4 from J, leaving 13 bases between them. In germline, CDR1 is KGHSH, CDR2 LQKENI. CDR3 coding DNA: TGTGCCAGCTCGAAGACTCAGGGTTACGAGCAGTACTTC. Protein sequence: CASSKTQGYEQYF.

The chain carries TRBV2 and TRBJ2-1; 8 bases match TRBD2. With V trimmed by 6 bases and J by 5 bases, 9 bases remained unmatched. This CDR3 comprises 15 residues. Germline V gene data show CDR1 as SNHLY and CDR2 as FYNNEI. The CDR3 spells CASRPRSGGHNEQFF. CDR3 coding DNA: TGTGCCAGCAGACCTCGAAGCGGGGGTCACAATGAGCAGTTCTTC.

CDR3 amino acids: CASSERQGGNTIYF. Here the CDR3 DNA reads TGTGCCAGCAGTGAGAGACAGGGGGGAAACACCATATATTTT. The chain combines TRBV2 with TRBJ1-3; 8 nucleotides align to TRBD1. J was trimmed by 4 bases and V by 3 bases; bases with no gene match: 2. The length of the CDR3 is 14 residues. Germline V gene data show CDR1 as SNHLY and CDR2 as FYNNEI.

This clone was seen a few times. This sequence joins TRBV7-9 and TRBJ2-5; TRBD1 might be the D (6 bases). This CDR3 is built from 15 residues. Per the germline V gene, CDR1 is SEHNR and CDR2 is FQNEAQ (reference sequence). V lost 5 bases to trimming and J lost 1 base, with 14 bases between them. The CDR3 region has the DNA TGTGCCAGCAGCCGTAGTGGCAGGGGCCAAGAGACCCAGTACTTC. Translated: CASSRSGRGQETQYF.

The chain links TRBV7-9 to TRBJ2-7; no firm D call. Per the germline V gene, CDR1 is SEHNR and CDR2 is FQNEAQ (reference sequence). The CDR3 runs 13 residues. Trimming took off 5 bases at V and 2 bases at J, with 10 bases between the two ends. As DNA, the CDR3 is TGTGCCAGCAGCCACAATGAACCCTACGAGCAGTACTTC. It translates to CASSHNEPYEQYF.

The V call is TRBV29-1, the J call TRBJ2-1, with a tentative D call TRBD1 (5 bases). CDR3 length equals 11 residues. Germline loops: CDR1 SQVTM, CDR2 ANQGSEA. Trimming pared 7 bases from V and 4 bases from J, leaving 8 bases between. CDR3 sequence: CSDTGYNEQFF. CDR3 nucleotide sequence: TGCAGCGATACAGGATACAATGAGCAGTTCTTC.

This clone has just a few counts. The chain links TRBV7-9 to TRBJ1-5, with D maybe TRBD1 (6 bases). The CDR3 is 15 residues long. V dropped 2 bases and J dropped 7 bases, with 15 bases sitting between them. Per the germline V gene, CDR1 is SEHNR and CDR2 is FQNEAQ (reference sequence). The CDR3 loop is CASSLSEQGRQPQHF. As DNA, the CDR3 is TGTGCCAGCAGCTTATCCGAACAGGGTCGACAGCCCCAGCATTTT.